This T cell receptor (beta chain) is from a study of T cell changes during pregnancy in multiple sclerosis. CDR3 size: 19 residues. Losses at the gene ends were 1 base for V and 6 bases for J; bases not matched to a gene: 17. Looked up from germline, CDR1 is SGHVS and CDR2 is FQNEAQ. The sample holds a few counts of this clone. Clones were read by immunoSEQ multiplex PCR, and TCRdb kept only the in-frame ones, dropping some. The data contain about 94,000 clones, approximately 94% of them singletons. The clonotype comes from a female donor with multiple sclerosis, enrolled in a pregnancy study. The source material was peripheral blood, sampled in the third trimester of pregnancy. The gene calls are TRBV7-8 and TRBJ2-7, with TRBD2 matching over 11 bases. For the CDR3, the DNA is TGTGCCAGCAGCTTAGGAACTAGCGGGAGCCCATCCCAGATACGCGAGCAGTACTTC. It translates to CASSLGTSGSPSQIREQYF.